This entry lists 18 T cell receptor beta chains sequenced from one sample in a study of T-cell reconstitution after alpha-beta-depleted transplantation in children. Using unique molecular identifiers, the investigators prepared the TCRbeta library. TCRdb re-derived calls from the PCR reads in MiXCR, one entry per CDR3 protein. The sample includes 700,000 to 850,000 distinct CDR3 sequences, about 16% of them seen just once. The material sequenced was PBMCs, mostly from graft donor cells, taken 360 days after TCRalphabeta/CD19-depleted stem cell transplant. These TCRs come from a male patient younger than 18 who had a stem cell transplant for acute lymphoblastic leukemia, so the T cells may come from the graft donor.

The chain carries TRBV5-1 and TRBJ2-2, with 9 bases that match TRBD2. V was clipped by 1 base and J by 4 bases; unmatched bases: 8. The germline V gene has CDR1 SGHRS and CDR2 YFSETQ. The CDR3 has 17 amino acids. CDR3 in amino acids: CASSLNAGGPSTGELFF. The CDR3 nucleotides read TGCGCCAGCAGCTTGAATGCGGGAGGGCCAAGCACCGGGGAGCTGTTTTTT.

This clonotype was counted at least ten times. The V call is TRBV5-1, the J call TRBJ2-5; D remains unclear. V was shortened by 2 bases and J by 4 bases, with 6 bases between the two germline ends. Germline V lookup: CDR1 SGHRS, CDR2 YFSETQ. The CDR3 extends over 12 amino acids. CDR3 in DNA: TGCGCCAGCAGCTTTCAACGAGAGACCCAGTACTTC. Translating it yields CASSFQRETQYF.

The chain employs TRBV7-1 and TRBJ2-1, with TRBD2 identical over 10 bases. TRBV7-1 is reported as an ORF; its role is uncertain. The CDR3 has 24 residues. V shed 2 bases and J 0 bases; nucleotides not matched to a gene: 25. The CDR3 is CASSSWALGLGSSGRFGSYNEQFF. For the CDR3, the DNA is TGTGCCAGCAGCTCATGGGCTTTGGGTTTGGGCTCTAGCGGGAGATTCGGCTCCTACAATGAGCAGTTCTTC.

This clonotype was recorded at least ten times. CDR3 sequence reads: CASTPWTQRYNEQFF. In DNA, the CDR3 is TGCGCCAGCACCCCGTGGACACAACGCTACAATGAGCAGTTCTTC. This rearrangement joins TRBV5-1 to TRBJ2-1; D is possibly TRBD1 (5 bases). Germline CDR1 SGHRS, CDR2 YFSETQ. This CDR3 has 15 residues. Trimming removed 6 bases at V and 3 bases at J, with 16 bases between.

This clonotype has a count of ten or more. The rearrangement uses TRBV5-1 and TRBJ1-2, with TRBD1 matching 10 bases. Germline CDR1 is SGHRS and CDR2 is YFSETQ. The CDR3 spans 14 residues. The trim removed 3 bases at V and 8 bases at J, leaving 7 bases unmatched. CDR3 region: CASSSDRGLGGYTF. The CDR3 DNA reads as TGCGCCAGCAGCTCAGACAGGGGGCTTGGAGGCTACACCTTC.

This clonotype has only a few counts. The V and J genes are TRBV7-6 and TRBJ2-7; 9 bases agree with TRBD2. Germline CDR1 reads SGHVS; CDR2 reads FNYEAQ. This CDR3 has 17 residues. The junction had 11 bases not matched to a gene; V was cut back by 1 base and J by 4 bases. CDR3 DNA: TGTGCCAGCAGCTTAGGGCCGCGGGGGGGCTTGAGATACGAGCAGTACTTC. Translation: CASSLGPRGGLRYEQYF.

The chain carries TRBV20-1 and TRBJ1-6; D not resolved. The CDR3 sequence is 14 residues long. The germline gives CDR1 DFQATT, CDR2 SNEGSKA (reference sequence). V gave up 5 bases and J gave up 6 bases, with 14 bases separating them. CDR3 coding DNA: TGCAGTGCTTACTGGGCGCGGGGTAATTCACCCCTCCACTTT. Encoded protein: CSAYWARGNSPLHF.

The chain has TRBV7-7 and TRBJ2-5, with D possibly matching TRBD1 (6 bases). V was trimmed by 3 bases and J by 1 base, leaving 12 bases between them. The CDR3 length is 15 residues. The germline V gene encodes CDR1 SSHAT and CDR2 FNYEAQ (reference sequence). CDR3 sequence reads: CASSLDQGFQETQYF. Written as DNA, the CDR3 is TGTGCCAGCAGCTTGGACCAGGGGTTCCAAGAGACCCAGTACTTC.

V gene TRBV5-1 combines with J gene TRBJ1-1; D is unresolved. The CDR3 covers 14 residues. Germline CDR1 and CDR2: SGHRS and YFSETQ. V was trimmed by 2 bases and J by 1 base, leaving 9 bases between them. DNA for the CDR3: TGCGCCAGCAGCTTCCCTCAGGCGAACACTGAAGCTTTCTTT. It encodes CASSFPQANTEAFF. Drawing the rest from reference TRBV5-1 and TRBJ1-1, the complete variable domain is KAGVTQTPRYLIKTRGQQVTLSCSPISGHRSVSWYQQTPGQGLQFLFEYFSETQRNKGNFPGRFSGRQFSNSRSEMNVSTLELGDSALYLCASSFPQANTEAFFGQGTRLTVV.

This clonotype was recorded many times. CDR3 sequence (DNA): TGTGCCAGCAGCTTATTGCCTAGTACATACAATGAGCAGTTCTTC. Translated, it gives CASSLLPSTYNEQFF. The chain has TRBV7-6 and TRBJ2-1; D is undetermined. The CDR3 sequence is 15 residues long. Looked up from germline, CDR1 is SGHVS and CDR2 is FNYEAQ. Trimming stripped 2 bases from V and 4 bases from J, with 12 bases between.

The sample holds a few counts of this clonotype. V is TRBV24-1 and J is TRBJ2-1, with D unresolved. The CDR3 length is 13 residues. The V gene lost 1 base and the J gene lost 10 bases, with 10 bases spanning the gap. CDR1 is KGHDR, CDR2 SFDVKD, per germline. This CDR3 reads CATSDFSLGEQFF. DNA of the CDR3: TGTGCCACCAGTGATTTTAGCCTCGGGGAGCAGTTCTTC.

The rearrangement joins TRBV14 to TRBJ2-4; tentatively, D is TRBD1 (6 bases). Trimming took 1 base from V and 1 from J, leaving 11 bases between them. The CDR3 contains 16 residues. The germline V gene encodes CDR1 SGHDN and CDR2 FVKESK. The CDR3: CASSQGETGAKNIQYF. CDR3 DNA: TGTGCCAGCAGCCAAGGGGAAACAGGGGCCAAAAACATTCAGTACTTC.

This clonotype was detected ten times or more. V usage is TRBV5-1 and J usage is TRBJ2-7; D is possibly TRBD1 (6 bases). CDR1 and CDR2 (germline): SGHRS, YFSETQ. The CDR3 sequence is 13 residues long. V lost 4 bases and J lost 3, with 11 bases in between. The CDR3 region has the DNA TGCGCCAGCAGCGAGGGGGAGCACTACGAGCAGTACTTC. Protein sequence: CASSEGEHYEQYF.

This clonotype was found many times. The gene calls are TRBV5-1 and TRBJ1-4, with 9 bases aligning to TRBD1. The CDR3 loop spans 16 amino acids. The V gene's germline CDR1 is SGHRS and CDR2 YFSETQ. The trim removed 4 bases at V and 7 bases at J, leaving 11 bases unmatched. The CDR3 DNA is TGCGCCAGCAGCAAGGTCACAGGGGGCGGTGGTGAAAAACTGTTTTTT. As protein: CASSKVTGGGGEKLFF. Filled out from reference TRBV5-1 and TRBJ1-4, the complete variable domain reads KAGVTQTPRYLIKTRGQQVTLSCSPISGHRSVSWYQQTPGQGLQFLFEYFSETQRNKGNFPGRFSGRQFSNSRSEMNVSTLELGDSALYLCASSKVTGGGGEKLFFGSGTQLSVL.

In its sample, this clonotype was seen a few times. The chain recombines TRBV7-3 with TRBJ2-3, with 13 bases matching TRBD2. Germline CDR1 reads SGHTA; CDR2 reads FQGTGA. CDR3 length: 16 amino acids. The junction had 2 bases not matched to a gene; V was cut back by 0 bases and J by 5 bases. CDR3 protein: CASSLTRTSGRDTQYF. The CDR3 nucleotides read TGTGCCAGCAGCTTAACCCGGACTAGCGGGAGAGATACGCAGTATTTT.

The rearrangement joins TRBV12-3 or TRBV12-4 to TRBJ2-7; 9 nucleotides match TRBD1. CDR3 length: 15 residues. V was clipped by 0 bases and J by 5 bases; unmatched bases: 5. The CDR3 spells CASSLAGTGIHEQYF. The CDR3 DNA is TGTGCCAGCAGTTTAGCCGGGACAGGGATCCACGAGCAGTACTTC.

This chain uses TRBV5-4 with TRBJ2-7; D is possibly TRBD2 (5 bases). Germline CDR1 reads SGHNT; CDR2 reads YYREEE (reference sequence). Trimming shortened V by 3 bases and J by 5 bases, and 15 bases separated the two germline ends. The CDR3 is 14 amino acids. In DNA, the CDR3 is TGTGCCAGCAGCTACGGACTCCTGCAGGACGAGCAGTACTTC. Translated: CASSYGLLQDEQYF.

This clonotype appeared many times. This chain links TRBV5-6 with TRBJ2-1; D not certain. Germline V gives CDR1 SGHDT, CDR2 YYEEEE. CDR3 size: 13 residues. With 3 bases removed from V and 4 bases from J, the gap between germline ends came to 8 bases. CDR3 sequence reads: CASSSDNYNEQFF. The DNA for the CDR3 is TGTGCCAGCAGCTCTGACAATTACAATGAGCAGTTCTTC.